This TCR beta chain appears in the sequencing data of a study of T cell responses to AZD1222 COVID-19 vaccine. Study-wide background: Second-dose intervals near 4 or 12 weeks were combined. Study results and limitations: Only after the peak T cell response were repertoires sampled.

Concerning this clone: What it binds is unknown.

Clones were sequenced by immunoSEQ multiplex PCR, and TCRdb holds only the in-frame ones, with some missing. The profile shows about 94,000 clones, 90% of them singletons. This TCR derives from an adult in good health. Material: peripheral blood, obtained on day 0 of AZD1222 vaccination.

The CDR3 reads CASSRGGAGSYEQYF. The CDR3 coding sequence is TGCGCCAGCAGCAGGGGGGGCGCCGGCTCCTACGAGCAGTACTTC. The chain has TRBV5-1 and TRBJ2-7, with D possibly TRBD2 on 7 matching bases. V dropped 4 bases and J dropped 0 bases, with 14 bases sitting between them. The CDR3 has 15 amino acids. Germline values: CDR1 SGHRS, CDR2 YFSETQ.